This is a list of T cell receptor beta chains from one sample in a study of blood T cell repertoires in COVID-19. Clones were read by immunoSEQ multiplex PCR, and TCRdb kept only the in-frame ones, dropping some. The sample lists around 150,000 clones, approximately 88% occurring once. The sequencing sample was made of PBMCs or T cells enriched from blood (not recorded which). The source of these receptors is a man between 65 and 80 years old who had been exposed to COVID-19. Each CDR3 is given with its conserved first and last residue. The D gene is left open where the match is weak. Only part of the rows carry a size: once, few, many, or a class if the clone is expanded.

size: .; J: TRBJ2-1; D: TRBD1; V: TRBV7-9; DNA: TGTGCCAGCAGCTCATCCGGACAGGGGCTTGGTAAGCAGTTCTTC; CDR3: CASSSSGQGLGKQFF
size: many; J: TRBJ1-2; D: .; V: TRBV28; DNA: TGTGCCAGCAGTTTATCACAGGGCGTCTATGGCTACACCTTC; CDR3: CASSLSQGVYGYTF
size: .; J: TRBJ2-4; D: TRBD1; V: TRBV5-4; DNA: TGTGCCAGCAGCCCCGGGACAGGTACCATTCAGTACTTC; CDR3: CASSPGTGTIQYF
size: once; J: TRBJ1-6; D: TRBD1; V: TRBV5-6; DNA: TGTGCCAGCAGCCTAGCCGGGACAGGGGAGAATTCACCCCTCCACTTT; CDR3: CASSLAGTGENSPLHF
size: few; J: TRBJ1-6; D: .; V: TRBV29-1; DNA: TGCAGCGTTTCCCTACTTGCGGTCAACTCACCCCTCCACTTT; CDR3: CSVSLLAVNSPLHF
size: .; J: TRBJ2-1; D: TRBD2; V: TRBV5-1; DNA: TGCGCCAGCAGCCCCAGGACTAGCGGGGGCAATGAGCAGTTCTTC; CDR3: CASSPRTSGGNEQFF
size: few; J: TRBJ1-1; D: .; V: TRBV5-4; DNA: TGTGCCAGCAGCTTGCCGGACAACAACGCTGAAGCTTTCTTT; CDR3: CASSLPDNNAEAFF
size: few; J: TRBJ1-2; D: .; V: TRBV6-5; DNA: TGTGCCAGCACTCTCGACTTCTATGGCTACACCTTC; CDR3: CASTLDFYGYTF
size: .; J: TRBJ2-3; D: TRBD2; V: TRBV3-1/TRBV3-2; DNA: TGTGCCAGCAGCTTACGAGCGGGAGGCCGCACAGATACGCAGTATTTT; CDR3: CASSLRAGGRTDTQYF
size: .; J: TRBJ2-3; D: TRBD2; V: TRBV9; DNA: TGTGCCAGCAGCGTAGACGGGCGGGGGGGCAACACAGATACGCAGTATTTT; CDR3: CASSVDGRGGNTDTQYF
size: .; J: TRBJ1-5; D: TRBD1; V: TRBV19; DNA: TGTGCCAGTACCGCCGGGACAGGGGGCATAATTGGCAATCAGCCCCAGCATTTT; CDR3: CASTAGTGGIIGNQPQHF
size: few; J: TRBJ2-7; D: TRBD1; V: TRBV3-1/TRBV3-2; DNA: TGTGCCAGCAGCCAAGGACAGGGATTTTCCTACGAGCAGTACTTC; CDR3: CASSQGQGFSYEQYF
size: .; J: TRBJ2-1; D: .; V: TRBV28; DNA: TGTGCCAGCAGTTTGGTCGGCCGAGGCTCCTACAATGAGCAGTTCTTC; CDR3: CASSLVGRGSYNEQFF
size: .; J: TRBJ2-5; D: TRBD1; V: TRBV7-2; DNA: TGTGCCAGCAGCTTAGAGGGGTGGGGGACAGACATACAAGAGACCCAGTACTTC; CDR3: CASSLEGWGTDIQETQYF
size: .; J: TRBJ2-7; D: TRBD2; V: TRBV28; DNA: TGTGCCAGCAGCCCATTGGGGGGGTGGGATTCCTACGAGCAGTACTTC; CDR3: CASSPLGGWDSYEQYF
size: few; J: TRBJ1-1; D: TRBD1; V: TRBV19; DNA: TGTGCCAGTAGGGGGACAGAGGAAGCTTTCTTT; CDR3: CASRGTEEAFF
size: .; J: TRBJ1-3; D: .; V: TRBV7-9; DNA: TGTGCCAGCAGCTTATACAGGGCGTCTGGAAACACCATATATTTT; CDR3: CASSLYRASGNTIYF
size: .; J: TRBJ1-2; D: .; V: TRBV21-1; DNA: TGTGCCAGCAGCAAAGCGCTTCGGCTCGGGGCTAACTATGGCTACACCTTC; CDR3: CASSKALRLGANYGYTF
size: .; J: TRBJ2-3; D: TRBD2; V: TRBV7-2; DNA: TGTGCCAGCAGCCCAAGGTCTAGCGGGGGCAGGGATACGCAGTATTTT; CDR3: CASSPRSSGGRDTQYF
size: .; J: TRBJ1-1; D: .; V: TRBV7-9; DNA: TGTGCCAGCAGCTTAGGGGGGCCCATGAACACTGAAGCTTTCTTT; CDR3: CASSLGGPMNTEAFF
size: .; J: TRBJ2-7; D: TRBD1; V: TRBV18; DNA: TGTGCCAGCTCACCAAAACAGGGGGCTTTAGACGAGCAGTACTTC; CDR3: CASSPKQGALDEQYF
size: .; J: TRBJ1-4; D: .; V: TRBV19; DNA: TGTGCCAGTAGTACCGACCGGGACTTAGGAGAAAAACTGTTTTTT; CDR3: CASSTDRDLGEKLFF
size: .; J: TRBJ2-1; D: .; V: TRBV7-3; DNA: TGTGCCAGCAGCTTACGCGGGGAAGGTCTCTACAATGAGCAGTTCTTC; CDR3: CASSLRGEGLYNEQFF
size: .; J: TRBJ2-7; D: TRBD1; V: TRBV4-3; DNA: TGCGCCAGCAGCCAAGGGGGCCCAGGGGGTCTATACGAGCAGTACTTC; CDR3: CASSQGGPGGLYEQYF
size: .; J: TRBJ2-1; D: TRBD2; V: TRBV11-3; DNA: TGTGCCAGCAGCCCTAACGGACTAGCGGGAGGGCCACAGCATGAGCAGTTCTTC; CDR3: CASSPNGLAGGPQHEQFF
size: .; J: TRBJ2-1; D: TRBD1; V: TRBV6-2/TRBV6-3; DNA: TGTGCCAGCAGTTACACAGCCGAGGGACAGGGGAAAGTCTTC; CDR3: CASSYTAEGQGKVF
size: .; J: TRBJ2-5; D: TRBD2; V: TRBV11-2; DNA: TGTGCCAGCAGCTCAAGACTAGCGACTCAAGAGACCCAGTACTTC; CDR3: CASSSRLATQETQYF
size: .; J: TRBJ2-5; D: .; V: TRBV2; DNA: TGTGCCAGCAGTGGGATATCCGGGTACCAAGAGACCCAGTACTTC; CDR3: CASSGISGYQETQYF
size: .; J: TRBJ2-3; D: .; V: TRBV7-9; DNA: TGTGCCAGCAGCACCGGGACTGGCACAGATACGCAGTATTTT; CDR3: CASSTGTGTDTQYF
size: .; J: TRBJ1-1; D: .; V: TRBV7-9; DNA: TGTGCCAGCAGGCGGCAGGGAATCGGTCCGAACACTGAAGCTTTCTTT; CDR3: CASRRQGIGPNTEAFF
size: few; J: TRBJ1-4; D: TRBD1; V: TRBV9; DNA: TGTGCCAGCAGCCTCACGGGACAGCTAAATGAAAAACTGTTTTTT; CDR3: CASSLTGQLNEKLFF
size: .; J: TRBJ2-1; D: .; V: TRBV28; DNA: TGTGCCAGCAGTTTCGGGACACCCGTTTTTTACAATGAGCAGTTCTTC; CDR3: CASSFGTPVFYNEQFF
size: .; J: TRBJ1-2; D: .; V: TRBV6-5; DNA: TGTGCCAGCAGGACAGATTCCTATGGCTACACCTTC; CDR3: CASRTDSYGYTF
size: .; J: TRBJ2-7; D: .; V: TRBV29-1; DNA: TGCAGCGTGGACCCAGGGGCAGGCGAGCAGTACTTC; CDR3: CSVDPGAGEQYF
size: .; J: TRBJ1-2; D: .; V: TRBV7-2; DNA: TGTGCCAGCAGCTTAAATCAGGGGTATGGCTACACCTTC; CDR3: CASSLNQGYGYTF
size: .; J: TRBJ1-5; D: .; V: TRBV19; DNA: TGTGCCAGTAGTATCGGGCAGGGTCGACAGCCCCAGCATTTT; CDR3: CASSIGQGRQPQHF
size: .; J: TRBJ2-3; D: TRBD2; V: TRBV7-3; DNA: TGTGCCAGCGGAAGTAGTCTAGCTAGCGGGGGGATTGGTACGCAGTATTTT; CDR3: CASGSSLASGGIGTQYF
size: .; J: TRBJ1-4; D: .; V: TRBV5-6; DNA: TGTGCCAGCAGCCTCTCAGGTGAACTGTTTTTT; CDR3: CASSLSGELFF
size: .; J: TRBJ2-1; D: TRBD1; V: TRBV19; DNA: TGTGCCACCTCGTCAGGGGACAGGTTATACAATGAGCAGTTCTTC; CDR3: CATSSGDRLYNEQFF
size: .; J: TRBJ1-1; D: TRBD1; V: TRBV7-9; DNA: TGTGCCAGCAGCTTACAGGGGGCCCTGAACACTGAAGCTTTCTTT; CDR3: CASSLQGALNTEAFF
size: .; J: TRBJ2-7; D: .; V: TRBV28; DNA: TGTGCCAGCAGTTTGGGCGGAGGGAAGTACTTC; CDR3: CASSLGGGKYF